This T cell receptor (beta chain) was obtained from a study of cytomegalovirus exposure and HLA in healthy donors. Study-level points and caveats: A link between a missense DCLRE1C variant and TCR beta V- and J-gene trimming emerged from a later analysis. Other equally common chains were less clonally expanded than HLA-associated TCR beta chains, a later analysis showed. An apparent linkage of common viral pathogens to several of the most significant clusters emerged in a later analysis.

The PCR contained 60 Vbeta and 13 Jbeta primers. Libraries were prepared by immunoSEQ multiplex PCR; TCRdb keeps only in-frame clonotypes and omits some of them. This sample has approximately 130,000 clones; around 75% occur once, and the top ten carry about 3%. Donors counted as nominally healthy when sampled, yet unrecorded immune exposures were likely. The CDR3 is 21 amino acids. Germline loops: CDR1 MRHNA, CDR2 SNTAGT. V was pared by 2 bases and J by 2 bases, with 28 bases between. As concerns this clone: Its antigen is unknown.

The rearrangement uses TRBV6-4 and TRBJ1-5, with a weak D call TRBD1 (5 bases). The clonotype was recovered from a young man in good health and CMV-seronegative. Sequences were obtained from PBMCs. CDR3 residues: CASSDDNIISGKPICNQPQHF. The CDR3 nucleotides read TGTGCCAGCAGTGACGATAACATAATTTCAGGGAAGCCTATATGCAATCAGCCCCAGCATTTT.